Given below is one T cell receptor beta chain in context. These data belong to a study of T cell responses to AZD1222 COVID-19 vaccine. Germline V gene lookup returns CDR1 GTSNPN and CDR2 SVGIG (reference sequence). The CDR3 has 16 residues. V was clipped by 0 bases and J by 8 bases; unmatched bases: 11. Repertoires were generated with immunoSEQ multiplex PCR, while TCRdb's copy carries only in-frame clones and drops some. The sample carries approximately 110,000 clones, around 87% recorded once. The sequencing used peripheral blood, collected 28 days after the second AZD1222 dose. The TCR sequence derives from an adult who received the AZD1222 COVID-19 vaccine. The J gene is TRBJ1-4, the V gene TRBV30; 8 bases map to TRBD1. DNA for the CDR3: TGTGCCTGGAGTGTTCTCATCGGACAGGGTGGGGAAAAACTGTTTTTT. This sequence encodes CAWSVLIGQGGEKLFF. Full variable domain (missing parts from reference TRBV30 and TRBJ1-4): SQTIHQWPATLVQPVGSPLSLECTVEGTSNPNLYWYRQAAGRGLQLLFYSVGIGQISSEVPQNLSASRPQDRQFILSSKKLLLSDSGFYLCAWSVLIGQGGEKLFFGSGTQLSVL.